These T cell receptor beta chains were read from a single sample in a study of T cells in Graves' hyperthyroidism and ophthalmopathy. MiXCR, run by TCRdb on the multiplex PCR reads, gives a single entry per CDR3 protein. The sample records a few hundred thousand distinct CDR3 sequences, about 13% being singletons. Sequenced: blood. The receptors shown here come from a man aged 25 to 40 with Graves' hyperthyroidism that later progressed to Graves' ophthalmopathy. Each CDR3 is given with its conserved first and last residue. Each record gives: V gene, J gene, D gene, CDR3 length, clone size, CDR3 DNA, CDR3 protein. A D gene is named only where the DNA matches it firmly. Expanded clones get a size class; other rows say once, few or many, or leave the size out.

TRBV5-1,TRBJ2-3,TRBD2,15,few,TGCGCCAGCAGCACAGGACTAGCCGCCTTGGATACGCAGTATTTT,CASSTGLAALDTQYF
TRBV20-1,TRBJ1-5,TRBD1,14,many,TGCAGCCTAGACAGGGTAGGAGTTGATCAGCCCCAGCATTTT,CSLDRVGVDQPQHF
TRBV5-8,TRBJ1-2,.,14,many,TGTGCCAGCAGCTACAGGTCGACTAACTATGGCTACACCTTC,CASSYRSTNYGYTF
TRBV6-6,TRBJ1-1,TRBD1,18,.,TGTGCCAGCAGTTACGGGGGACAGGGTGGTGGCTTGCGCACTGAAGCTTTCTTT,CASSYGGQGGGLRTEAFF
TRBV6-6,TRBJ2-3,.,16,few,TGTGCCAGCAGTTACGGGACCGACCTTAGCACAGATACGCAGTATTTT,CASSYGTDLSTDTQYF
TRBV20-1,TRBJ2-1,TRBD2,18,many,TGCAGTGCTCCGGGACTAGCGGGGGGGGAGAGCTCCTACAATGAGCAGTTCTTC,CSAPGLAGGESSYNEQFF
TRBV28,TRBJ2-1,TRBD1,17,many,TGTGCCAGCAGGGGACTACTGGGACAGGGGGTAGATAATGAGCAGTTCTTC,CASRGLLGQGVDNEQFF
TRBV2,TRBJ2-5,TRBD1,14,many,TGTGCCAGCAGTGGGACAGGGTCAGGGGAGACCCAGTACTTC,CASSGTGSGETQYF
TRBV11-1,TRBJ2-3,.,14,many,TGTGCCAGCAGCTTAGACAACCCCACAGATACGCAGTATTTT,CASSLDNPTDTQYF
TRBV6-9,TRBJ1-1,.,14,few,TGTGCCAGCAGTTCATTTCGGGTTCACACTGAAGCTTTCTTT,CASSSFRVHTEAFF
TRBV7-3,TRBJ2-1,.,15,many,TGTGCCAGCAGCTCCAAGGGGGGGAGATACAATGAGCAGTTCTTC,CASSSKGGRYNEQFF
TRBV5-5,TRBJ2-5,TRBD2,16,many,TGTGCCAGCAGCGAGCTAGGCGGGGGGCCGGCAGAGACCCAGTACTTC,CASSELGGGPAETQYF
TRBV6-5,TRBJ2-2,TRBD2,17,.,TGTGCCAGCAGTTACGCGCGGGGGGGGGGGAACACCGGGGAGCTGTTTTTT,CASSYARGGGNTGELFF
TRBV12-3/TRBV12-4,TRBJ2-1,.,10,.,TGTGCCAGCGGAGGGTATGAGCAGTTCTTC,CASGGYEQFF
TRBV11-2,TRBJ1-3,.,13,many,TGTGCCAGCAGCAGGACGGCTGGAAACACCATATATTTT,CASSRTAGNTIYF
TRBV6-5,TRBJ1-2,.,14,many,TGTGCCAGCAGTTACCCCGGTAGAGGCTATGGCTACACCTTC,CASSYPGRGYGYTF
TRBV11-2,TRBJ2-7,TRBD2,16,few,TGTGCCAGCAGTCCATTCCTGCAGGGAGGGCGCTACGAGCAGTACTTC,CASSPFLQGGRYEQYF
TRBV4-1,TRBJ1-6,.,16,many,TGCGCCAGCAGCCAACTCCTCGGACCACGTAATTCACCCCTCCACTTT,CASSQLLGPRNSPLHF
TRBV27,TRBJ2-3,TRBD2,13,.,TGTGCCAGCGCTAGCGGCCTCACAGATACGCAGTATTTT,CASASGLTDTQYF
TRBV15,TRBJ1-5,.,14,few,TGTGCCACCAGCTACAAACGGCATGGTCAGCCCCAGCATTTT,CATSYKRHGQPQHF
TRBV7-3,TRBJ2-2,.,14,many,TGTGCCAGCAGCATCACCTCTAGCGCCGGGGAGCTGTTTTTT,CASSITSSAGELFF
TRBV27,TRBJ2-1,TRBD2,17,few,TGTGCCAGCAGTTTATCTTCGGGGGGGTACTCCTACAATGAGCAGTTCTTC,CASSLSSGGYSYNEQFF
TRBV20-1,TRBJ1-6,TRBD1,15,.,TGCAGTGCACCGGGACAGGGACGATTTAATTCACCCCTCCACTTT,CSAPGQGRFNSPLHF
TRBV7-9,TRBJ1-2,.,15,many,TGTGCCAGCAGCAATTACGGGGACGTCGTCCGAGTTCACACCTTC,CASSNYGDVVRVHTF
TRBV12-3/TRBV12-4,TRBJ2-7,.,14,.,TGTGCCAGCAGCGGACAGCGGGGCTCCTACGAGCAGTACTTC,CASSGQRGSYEQYF
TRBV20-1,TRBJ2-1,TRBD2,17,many,TGCAGTGCTAGATCGACTAGCGGGGATGCCTCCTACAATGAGCAGTTCTTC,CSARSTSGDASYNEQFF
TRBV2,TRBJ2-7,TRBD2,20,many,TGTGCCAGCAGTGGGGTGAGCGGACTAGCGGGGGGCCCTTTATCCTACGAGCAGTACTTC,CASSGVSGLAGGPLSYEQYF
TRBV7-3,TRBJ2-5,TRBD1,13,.,TGTGCCAGCAGCACCGGGACAGAAGAGACCCAGTACTTC,CASSTGTEETQYF
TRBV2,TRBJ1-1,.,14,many,TGTGCCAGCACGCGGGGGGCTCGAGGCACTGAAGCTTTCTTT,CASTRGARGTEAFF
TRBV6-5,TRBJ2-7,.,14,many,TGTGCCAGCAGTTACTCGTTGAGCGGCTACGAGCAGTACTTC,CASSYSLSGYEQYF
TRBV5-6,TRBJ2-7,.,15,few,TGTGCCAGCAGCAACCCCCGGGACAAATCCTACGAGCAGTACTTC,CASSNPRDKSYEQYF
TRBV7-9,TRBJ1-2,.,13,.,TGTGCCAGCAGCTCCACCTGGTCTTTTGGCTACACCTTC,CASSSTWSFGYTF
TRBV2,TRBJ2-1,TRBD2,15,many,TGTGCCAGCAGGGAGACTAGCGGGGCATACAATGAGCAGTTCTTC,CASRETSGAYNEQFF
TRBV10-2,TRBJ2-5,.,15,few,TGCGCCAGCAGCTTTCTAGGCGGGGCCTGGGGGACCCAGTACTTC,CASSFLGGAWGTQYF
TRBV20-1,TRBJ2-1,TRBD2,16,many,TGCAGTGCTAGACCTAGACTAGCGGCTTCCTACAATGAGCAGTTCTTC,CSARPRLAASYNEQFF
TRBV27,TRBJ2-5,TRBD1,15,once,TGTGCCAGCAGTCCCTCAGGGGGCGTGGTGGAGACCCAGTACTTC,CASSPSGGVVETQYF
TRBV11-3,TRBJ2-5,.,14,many,TGTGCCAGCAGCCCCTACCTGGACGTGGAGACCCAGTACTTC,CASSPYLDVETQYF
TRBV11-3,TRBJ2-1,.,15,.,TGTGCCAGCAGCGGCCGGGGGCCCTACTACAATGAGCAGTTCTTC,CASSGRGPYYNEQFF
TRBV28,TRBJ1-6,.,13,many,TGTGCCAGCAGTTTAACTGGGGTCTCACCCCTCCACTTT,CASSLTGVSPLHF
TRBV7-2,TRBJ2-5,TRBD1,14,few,TGTGCCAGCAGCTTAGGAGGGGGCCCAGAGACCCAGTACTTC,CASSLGGGPETQYF
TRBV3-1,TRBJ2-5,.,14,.,TGTGCCAGCAGCCAAGACGCGGGTACAGAGACCCAGTACTTC,CASSQDAGTETQYF
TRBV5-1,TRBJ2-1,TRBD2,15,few,TGCGCCAGCAGCCCCCTGGGGGGGGCCTACAATGAGCAGTTCTTC,CASSPLGGAYNEQFF
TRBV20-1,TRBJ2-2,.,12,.,TGCAGTGTTAGTAGGCCCACCGGGGAGCTGTTTTTT,CSVSRPTGELFF
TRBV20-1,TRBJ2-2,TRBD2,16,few,TGCAGTGCTTCCAGATCCGGGGGGGCGAGTCCCGGGGAGCTGTTTTTT,CSASRSGGASPGELFF
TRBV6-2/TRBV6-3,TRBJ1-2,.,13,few,TGTGCCAGCAGGACAGTTGGTCACTATGGCTACACCTTC,CASRTVGHYGYTF
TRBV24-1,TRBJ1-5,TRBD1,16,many,TGTGCCACCAGTGACCCCTCACAGGGGTACAATCAGCCCCAGCATTTT,CATSDPSQGYNQPQHF
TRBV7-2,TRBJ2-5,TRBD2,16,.,TGTGCCAGCAGCCCCTCTGGCGCGGGACTAGCGCCCTATCAGTACTTC,CASSPSGAGLAPYQYF
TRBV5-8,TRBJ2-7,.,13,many,TGTGCCAGCAGCGGCGGACCGCACTACGAGCAGTACTTC,CASSGGPHYEQYF
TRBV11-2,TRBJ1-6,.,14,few,TGTGCCAGCGGCTTTGATAGGGTGGGTTCACCCCTCCACTTT,CASGFDRVGSPLHF
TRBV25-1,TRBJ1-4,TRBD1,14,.,TGTGCCAGCAAAGAACAGGGGCGTAATGAAAAACTGTTTTTT,CASKEQGRNEKLFF
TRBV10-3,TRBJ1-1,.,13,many,TGTGCCATCAGTGACCGGATGAACACTGAAGCTTTCTTT,CAISDRMNTEAFF
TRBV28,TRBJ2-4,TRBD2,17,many,TGTGCCAGCAGTGAGACTAGCGGGGGGGCGGCCAAAAACATTCAGTACTTC,CASSETSGGAAKNIQYF
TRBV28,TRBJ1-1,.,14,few,TGTGCCAGCAGTACCAGGAGTATGAACACTGAAGCTTTCTTT,CASSTRSMNTEAFF
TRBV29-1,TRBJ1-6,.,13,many,TGCAGCGTAGGACAGCACTATAATTCACCCCTCCACTTT,CSVGQHYNSPLHF
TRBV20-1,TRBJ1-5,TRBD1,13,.,TGCAGTGCTAGGGGACAGGGCAATCATCCCCAGCATTTT,CSARGQGNHPQHF
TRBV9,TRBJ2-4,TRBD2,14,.,TGTGCCAGCAGCGCGGGAGGACCCAAAAACATTCAGTACTTC,CASSAGGPKNIQYF
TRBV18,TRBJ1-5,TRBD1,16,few,TGTGCCAGCTCAGGACCCGGGACAGGGGGCAATCAGCCCCAGCATTTT,CASSGPGTGGNQPQHF
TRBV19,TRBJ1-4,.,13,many,TGTGCCAGTCGACAGAAACCGAATGAAAAACTGTTTTTT,CASRQKPNEKLFF
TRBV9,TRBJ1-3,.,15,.,TGTGCCAGCAGCGTAGAGGGGGTTTCTGGAAACACCATATATTTT,CASSVEGVSGNTIYF